This TCR beta chain stems from a study of T cell responses to AZD1222 COVID-19 vaccine. Broader study findings: Possibly, clonal diversity was underestimated; donors were largely white British and included more females. Across the whole spike, CD4 TCRs peaked at regions 160-218 and 743-854.

Profiled with immunoSEQ multiplex PCR; TCRdb holds only in-frame clones, not every one. The listing contains about 140,000 clones. For this clone: No antigen is known for it.

This TCR came from an adult in good health. The material sequenced was peripheral blood.

Here the CDR3 reads CASSQYSSGANVLTF. CDR3 DNA sequence: TGTGCCAGCAGCCAATACAGCTCTGGGGCCAACGTCCTGACTTTC. This sequence joins TRBV3-1 (or the pseudogene TRBV3-2) and TRBJ2-6; D remains unclear. V lost 2 bases and J lost 0, with 5 bases in between. The CDR3 is made up of 15 amino acids. The germline gives CDR1 LGHDT, CDR2 YNNKEL (reference sequence).